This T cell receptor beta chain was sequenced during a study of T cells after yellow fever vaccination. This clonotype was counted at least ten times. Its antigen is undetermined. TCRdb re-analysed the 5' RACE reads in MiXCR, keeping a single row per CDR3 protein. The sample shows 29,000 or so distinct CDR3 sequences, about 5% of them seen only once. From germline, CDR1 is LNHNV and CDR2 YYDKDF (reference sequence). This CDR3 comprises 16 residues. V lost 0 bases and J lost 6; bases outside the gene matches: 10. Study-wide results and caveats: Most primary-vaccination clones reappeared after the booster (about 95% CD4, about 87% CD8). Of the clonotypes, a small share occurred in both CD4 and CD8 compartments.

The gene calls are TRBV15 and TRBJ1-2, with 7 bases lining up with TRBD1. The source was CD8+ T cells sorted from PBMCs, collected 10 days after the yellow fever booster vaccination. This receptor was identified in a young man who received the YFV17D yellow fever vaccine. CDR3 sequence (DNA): TGTGCCACCAGCAGAGATGTAGACAGGGCACTCCATGGCTACACCTTC. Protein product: CATSRDVDRALHGYTF.